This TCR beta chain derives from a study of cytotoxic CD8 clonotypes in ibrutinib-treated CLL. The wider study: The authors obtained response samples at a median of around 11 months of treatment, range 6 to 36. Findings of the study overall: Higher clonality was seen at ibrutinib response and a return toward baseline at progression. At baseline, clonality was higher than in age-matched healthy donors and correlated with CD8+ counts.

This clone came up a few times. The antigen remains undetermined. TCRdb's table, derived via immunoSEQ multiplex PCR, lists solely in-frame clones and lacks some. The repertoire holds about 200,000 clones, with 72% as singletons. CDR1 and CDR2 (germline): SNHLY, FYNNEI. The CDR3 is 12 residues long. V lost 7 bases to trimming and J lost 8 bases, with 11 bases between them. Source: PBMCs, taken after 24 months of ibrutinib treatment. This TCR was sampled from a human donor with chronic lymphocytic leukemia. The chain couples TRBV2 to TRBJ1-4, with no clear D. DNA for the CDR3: TGTGCCAGCATGGCACTGACAGAAAAACTGTTTTTT. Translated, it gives CASMALTEKLFF.